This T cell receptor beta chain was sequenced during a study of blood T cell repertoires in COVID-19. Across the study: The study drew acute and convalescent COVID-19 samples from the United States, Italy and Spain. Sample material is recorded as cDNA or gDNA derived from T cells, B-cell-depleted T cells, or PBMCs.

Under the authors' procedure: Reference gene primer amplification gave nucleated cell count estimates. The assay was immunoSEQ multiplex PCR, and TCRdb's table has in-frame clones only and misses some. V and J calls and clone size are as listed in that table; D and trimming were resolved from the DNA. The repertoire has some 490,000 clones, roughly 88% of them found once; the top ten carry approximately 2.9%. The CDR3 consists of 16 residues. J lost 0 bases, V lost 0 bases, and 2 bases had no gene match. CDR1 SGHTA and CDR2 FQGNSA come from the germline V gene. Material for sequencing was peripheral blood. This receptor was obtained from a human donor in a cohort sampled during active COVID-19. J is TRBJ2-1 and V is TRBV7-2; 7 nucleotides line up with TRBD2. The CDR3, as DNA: TGTGCCAGCAGCTTAGCGGGGGGGACCTCCTACAATGAGCAGTTCTTC. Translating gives CASSLAGGTSYNEQFF. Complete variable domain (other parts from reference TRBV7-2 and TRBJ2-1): GAGVSQSPSNKVTEKGKDVELRCDPISGHTALYWYRQSLGQGLEFLIYFQGNSAPDKSGLPSDRFSAERTGGSVSTLTIQRTQQEDSAVYLCASSLAGGTSYNEQFFGPGTRLTVL.